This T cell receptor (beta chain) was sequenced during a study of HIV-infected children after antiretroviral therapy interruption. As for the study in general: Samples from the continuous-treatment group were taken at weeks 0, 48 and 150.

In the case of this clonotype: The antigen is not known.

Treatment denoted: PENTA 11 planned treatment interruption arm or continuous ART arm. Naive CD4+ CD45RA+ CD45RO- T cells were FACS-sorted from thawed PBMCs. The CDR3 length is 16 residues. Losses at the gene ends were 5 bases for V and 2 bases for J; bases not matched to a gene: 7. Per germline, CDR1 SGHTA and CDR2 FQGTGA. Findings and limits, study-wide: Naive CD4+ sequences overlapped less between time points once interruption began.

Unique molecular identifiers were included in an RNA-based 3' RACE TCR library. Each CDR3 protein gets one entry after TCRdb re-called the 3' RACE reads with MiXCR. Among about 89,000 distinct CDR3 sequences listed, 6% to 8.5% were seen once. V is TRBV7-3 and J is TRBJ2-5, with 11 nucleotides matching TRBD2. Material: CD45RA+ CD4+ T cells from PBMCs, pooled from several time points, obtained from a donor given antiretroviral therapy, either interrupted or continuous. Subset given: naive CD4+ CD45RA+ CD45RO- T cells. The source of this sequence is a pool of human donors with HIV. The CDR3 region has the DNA TGTGCCAGCAGCGGGACTCTAGCGGGGGGTCAAGAGACCCAGTACTTC. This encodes CASSGTLAGGQETQYF.